This T cell receptor beta chain emerged from a study of blood T cell repertoires in COVID-19. Study-wide background: From T cells, B-cell-depleted T cells, or PBMCs came the material, which was cDNA or gDNA.

CDR1 and CDR2 (germline): SGHRS, YFSETQ. This CDR3 is 15 amino acids long. J was trimmed by 6 bases and V by 4 bases; bases with no gene match: 12. Authors' processing steps: How many nucleated cells were present was estimated from reference gene primer amplification. TCRdb keeps only in-frame clones here, not all; method: immunoSEQ multiplex PCR. The V and J calls and clone size were taken over from that table, and D and trimming were inferred from the DNA. The sample contains about 100,000 clones, about 90% of which appear only once. The chain links TRBV5-1 to TRBJ1-2, with 7 bases fitting TRBD1. The receptor's source is a young man in a cohort sampled during active COVID-19. Input material: peripheral blood. DNA of the CDR3: TGCGCCAGCAGCCGGGTGGGGACAGCCGAGGATGGCTACACCTTC. Its translation: CASSRVGTAEDGYTF.